These T cell receptor beta chains were read from a single sample in a study of blood T cells in healthy people across ages. TCRdb fed the 5' RACE reads into MiXCR, producing one record per CDR3 protein. The sample records 850,000 to 1,300,000 distinct CDR3 sequences, under 55% being singletons. The sequenced sample consisted of blood. The source is a woman aged 55-69 years in good health. Both conserved end residues are part of each CDR3. The order of the fields is D gene, V gene, J gene, clone size, CDR3 DNA, CDR3 protein. The D gene is left open where the match is weak. Size tells how often a clone was seen (once, few, many) or the class of an expanded clone, and some rows leave it out.

d_gene: TRBD1
v_gene: TRBV20-1
j_gene: TRBJ2-7
abundance: .
CDR3nt: TGCAGTGCTATTAGGGACAGGGGGCATCGTGAGCAGTACTTC
CDR3aa: CSAIRDRGHREQYF

d_gene: TRBD1
v_gene: TRBV6-1
j_gene: TRBJ2-7
abundance: few
CDR3nt: TGTGCCAGCAGTGGACAGGGCAAGAGGGGCGAGCAGTACTTC
CDR3aa: CASSGQGKRGEQYF

d_gene: .
v_gene: TRBV9
j_gene: TRBJ2-7
abundance: few
CDR3nt: TGTGCCAGCGGTACGACGGGAGAGCAGTACTTC
CDR3aa: CASGTTGEQYF

d_gene: .
v_gene: TRBV27
j_gene: TRBJ2-5
abundance: once
CDR3nt: TGTGCCAGCAGTCTTGATGTGAACCAAGAGACCCAGTACTTC
CDR3aa: CASSLDVNQETQYF

d_gene: .
v_gene: TRBV11-2
j_gene: TRBJ2-4
abundance: few
CDR3nt: TGTGCCAGCACCTCCGGACTCCTCGGTCAGGCCCAGTACTTC
CDR3aa: CASTSGLLGQAQYF

d_gene: .
v_gene: TRBV12-3/TRBV12-4
j_gene: TRBJ2-3
abundance: .
CDR3nt: TGTGCCAGCAGTTCATTCGCCACAGATACGCAGTATTTT
CDR3aa: CASSSFATDTQYF

d_gene: .
v_gene: TRBV2
j_gene: TRBJ2-5
abundance: .
CDR3nt: TGTGCCAGCGTAGGGGGGGCAGAGACCCAGTACTTC
CDR3aa: CASVGGAETQYF

d_gene: TRBD2
v_gene: TRBV7-2
j_gene: TRBJ2-7
abundance: .
CDR3nt: TGTGCCAGCAGCCCAGAGGGTAGTAGCGGGAGGTGGGTAAGGAACTACGAGCAGTACTTC
CDR3aa: CASSPEGSSGRWVRNYEQYF

d_gene: .
v_gene: TRBV12-3/TRBV12-4
j_gene: TRBJ1-2
abundance: .
CDR3nt: TGTGCCAGCAGTACCACCCGGATCCGCTATGGCTACACCTTC
CDR3aa: CASSTTRIRYGYTF

d_gene: .
v_gene: TRBV5-6
j_gene: TRBJ1-2
abundance: few
CDR3nt: TGTGCCAGCAGCTTGGATTATACAGGGAAGAATGGCTACACCTTC
CDR3aa: CASSLDYTGKNGYTF

d_gene: .
v_gene: TRBV21-1
j_gene: TRBJ1-2
abundance: .
CDR3nt: TGTGCCAGCAGCAAATGGAACGGAGTGGCTGACAACTATGGCTACACCTTC
CDR3aa: CASSKWNGVADNYGYTF

d_gene: .
v_gene: TRBV10-3
j_gene: TRBJ2-5
abundance: many
CDR3nt: TGTGCCATCAGTGAGGGGTCAGAGCAAGAGACCCAGTACTTC
CDR3aa: CAISEGSEQETQYF

d_gene: .
v_gene: TRBV5-6
j_gene: TRBJ2-1
abundance: few
CDR3nt: TGTGCCAGCAGCTTGGGGGCTCTCAAGGCCCATGAGCAGTTCTTC
CDR3aa: CASSLGALKAHEQFF

d_gene: TRBD2
v_gene: TRBV20-1
j_gene: TRBJ2-3
abundance: .
CDR3nt: TGCAGTGCTAGAGATGTGGCGGGAGGACCCACAGATACGCAGTATTTT
CDR3aa: CSARDVAGGPTDTQYF

d_gene: .
v_gene: TRBV12-3/TRBV12-4
j_gene: TRBJ2-4
abundance: few
CDR3nt: TGTGCCAGCACCCTTGGACGGGGAAGGGACATTCAGTACTTC
CDR3aa: CASTLGRGRDIQYF

d_gene: .
v_gene: TRBV7-6
j_gene: TRBJ2-3
abundance: few
CDR3nt: TGTGCCAGCAGCGTCGAGTTGAAACACCGTCTCACAGATACGCAGTATTTT
CDR3aa: CASSVELKHRLTDTQYF

d_gene: TRBD2
v_gene: TRBV11-2
j_gene: TRBJ2-7
abundance: .
CDR3nt: TGTGCCAGCACTCTAGCAGTGGGAGGGTACGAGCAGTACTTC
CDR3aa: CASTLAVGGYEQYF

d_gene: .
v_gene: TRBV2
j_gene: TRBJ1-1
abundance: few
CDR3nt: TGTGCCAGCGGGAAAGGGTTGGGAGGCACTGAAGCTTTCTTT
CDR3aa: CASGKGLGGTEAFF

d_gene: TRBD1
v_gene: TRBV2
j_gene: TRBJ2-1
abundance: .
CDR3nt: TGTGCCAGCAGTGAAAGCCGGGACAGGGGGCATGGTGAGCAGTTCTTC
CDR3aa: CASSESRDRGHGEQFF

d_gene: .
v_gene: TRBV11-2
j_gene: TRBJ2-1
abundance: many
CDR3nt: TGTGCCAGCAGCTTAGATCAAGCCCGGGGCAGGGGGAGGCACAATGAGCAGTTCTTC
CDR3aa: CASSLDQARGRGRHNEQFF

d_gene: .
v_gene: TRBV28
j_gene: TRBJ2-1
abundance: once
CDR3nt: TGTGCCAGCAGCCTGAGAGGAGGGCCTTGGGAGCAGTTCTTC
CDR3aa: CASSLRGGPWEQFF

d_gene: .
v_gene: TRBV2
j_gene: TRBJ1-4
abundance: .
CDR3nt: TGTGCCAGCAGTGAAAGAACATACGGAGGTGAAAAACTGTTTTTT
CDR3aa: CASSERTYGGEKLFF

d_gene: .
v_gene: TRBV18
j_gene: TRBJ2-7
abundance: .
CDR3nt: TGTGCCAGCTCTAGGACTCGTGGCTACGAGCAGTACTTC
CDR3aa: CASSRTRGYEQYF

d_gene: TRBD2
v_gene: TRBV20-1
j_gene: TRBJ2-3
abundance: .
CDR3nt: TGCAGCCCGGGGGGTGGCACAGATACGCAGTATTTT
CDR3aa: CSPGGGTDTQYF

d_gene: TRBD2
v_gene: TRBV24-1
j_gene: TRBJ2-3
abundance: few
CDR3nt: TGTGCCACCAGTGAAGTTGCGGGGGGCACAGATACGCAGTATTTT
CDR3aa: CATSEVAGGTDTQYF

d_gene: .
v_gene: TRBV20-1
j_gene: TRBJ1-1
abundance: .
CDR3nt: TGCAGTGCTATCGGGCGGGGCGGTAGGGAAGCTTTCTTT
CDR3aa: CSAIGRGGREAFF

d_gene: .
v_gene: TRBV20-1
j_gene: TRBJ2-3
abundance: many
CDR3nt: TGCAGTCAAACGGGATTCGGAACAGATACGCAGTATTTT
CDR3aa: CSQTGFGTDTQYF

d_gene: TRBD2
v_gene: TRBV12-3/TRBV12-4
j_gene: TRBJ2-1
abundance: .
CDR3nt: TGTGCCAGCAACGTCGCGGGAGGGCCAACTGGGGATGAGCAGTTCTTC
CDR3aa: CASNVAGGPTGDEQFF

d_gene: .
v_gene: TRBV5-1
j_gene: TRBJ1-2
abundance: few
CDR3nt: TGCGCCAGCAGCTTGGAACAGGGTCTCTATGGCTACACCTTC
CDR3aa: CASSLEQGLYGYTF

d_gene: .
v_gene: TRBV15
j_gene: TRBJ2-5
abundance: .
CDR3nt: TGTGCCACCAGCCGGTTTGGGAGCCAAGAGACCCAGTACTTC
CDR3aa: CATSRFGSQETQYF

d_gene: .
v_gene: TRBV12-3/TRBV12-4
j_gene: TRBJ2-3
abundance: .
CDR3nt: TGTGCCAGCAGTCCCCTAGCGATCACAGATACGCAGTATTTT
CDR3aa: CASSPLAITDTQYF

d_gene: .
v_gene: TRBV5-1
j_gene: TRBJ2-5
abundance: .
CDR3nt: TGCGCCAGCAGCTCCCCTGAGGCCCAGTACTTC
CDR3aa: CASSSPEAQYF

d_gene: TRBD1
v_gene: TRBV11-2
j_gene: TRBJ2-1
abundance: .
CDR3nt: TGTGCCAGCAGCTTAGAGCGACAGGGCAATGAGCAGTTCTTC
CDR3aa: CASSLERQGNEQFF

d_gene: .
v_gene: TRBV4-2
j_gene: TRBJ2-7
abundance: few
CDR3nt: TGTGCCAGCAGCCAAGACGGTCAGCTCTACGAGCAGTACTTC
CDR3aa: CASSQDGQLYEQYF

d_gene: .
v_gene: TRBV2
j_gene: TRBJ2-5
abundance: .
CDR3nt: TGTGCCAGCAGTGAGGGATCGCGACAAGGCCGCGAGACCCAGTACTTC
CDR3aa: CASSEGSRQGRETQYF

d_gene: .
v_gene: TRBV20-1
j_gene: TRBJ2-7
abundance: few
CDR3nt: TGCAGTGCTTCTGGCGAAGGACAGCGAGGCTACGAGCAGTACTTC
CDR3aa: CSASGEGQRGYEQYF

d_gene: .
v_gene: TRBV3-1
j_gene: TRBJ2-6
abundance: few
CDR3nt: TGTGCCAGCAGCCCCAAGGCCCCCCTCTCTGGGGCCAACGTCCTGACTTTC
CDR3aa: CASSPKAPLSGANVLTF

d_gene: TRBD2
v_gene: TRBV3-1
j_gene: TRBJ2-1
abundance: .
CDR3nt: TGTGCCAGCAGCCCTGCTAGTGGGACTAGTGGAATTGAGCAGTTCTTC
CDR3aa: CASSPASGTSGIEQFF

d_gene: TRBD1
v_gene: TRBV18
j_gene: TRBJ2-1
abundance: .
CDR3nt: TGTGCCAGCTCACCGGAGATTGTGGGACAGGGAAACAATGAGCAGTTCTTC
CDR3aa: CASSPEIVGQGNNEQFF

d_gene: TRBD2
v_gene: TRBV7-2
j_gene: TRBJ2-3
abundance: .
CDR3nt: TGTGCCAGCAGCTTAGCGCTTACTAGCGGCGGACATACGCAGTATTTT
CDR3aa: CASSLALTSGGHTQYF

d_gene: .
v_gene: TRBV11-2
j_gene: TRBJ2-1
abundance: few
CDR3nt: TGTGCCAGCAGCGTAAATGGTGGCGATGAGCAGTTCTTC
CDR3aa: CASSVNGGDEQFF

d_gene: TRBD2
v_gene: TRBV20-1
j_gene: TRBJ2-4
abundance: many
CDR3nt: TGCAGTGCTAGTGGTTTGGGGGGGAACATTCAGTACTTC
CDR3aa: CSASGLGGNIQYF

d_gene: .
v_gene: TRBV29-1
j_gene: TRBJ2-6
abundance: many
CDR3nt: TGCAGCGTTGGGGGGGCCAACGTCCTGACTTTC
CDR3aa: CSVGGANVLTF

d_gene: .
v_gene: TRBV27
j_gene: TRBJ1-2
abundance: .
CDR3nt: TGTACCAGCAGTTTATCGATACGGGGCCATGGCTACACCTTC
CDR3aa: CTSSLSIRGHGYTF

d_gene: TRBD1
v_gene: TRBV20-1
j_gene: TRBJ2-5
abundance: .
CDR3nt: TGCAGTGCGAGCGTAGAGGGACAGATAGGAGAGACCCAGTACTTC
CDR3aa: CSASVEGQIGETQYF

d_gene: TRBD2
v_gene: TRBV3-1
j_gene: TRBJ2-1
abundance: .
CDR3nt: TGTGCCAGCAGCCGACTAGCGGGAGGGCCTTATGAGCAGTTCTTC
CDR3aa: CASSRLAGGPYEQFF

d_gene: .
v_gene: TRBV5-6
j_gene: TRBJ2-1
abundance: few
CDR3nt: TGTGCCAGCAGCTCCGGGACTGTCAATGAGCAGTTCTTC
CDR3aa: CASSSGTVNEQFF

d_gene: TRBD2
v_gene: TRBV11-2
j_gene: TRBJ2-1
abundance: .
CDR3nt: TGTGCCAGCAGCTCACCGGGACTAGCGGGATATATCGCCTACAATGAGCAGTTCTTC
CDR3aa: CASSSPGLAGYIAYNEQFF

d_gene: TRBD2
v_gene: TRBV10-1
j_gene: TRBJ2-7
abundance: .
CDR3nt: TGCGCCAGTAGTGACGGACTAGCGGACAATGAGCAGTACTTC
CDR3aa: CASSDGLADNEQYF

d_gene: .
v_gene: TRBV20-1
j_gene: TRBJ2-1
abundance: .
CDR3nt: TGCAGTGCTAGCAGCCCTCAGGGGATTGAGCAGTTCTTC
CDR3aa: CSASSPQGIEQFF

d_gene: .
v_gene: TRBV30
j_gene: TRBJ2-7
abundance: few
CDR3nt: TGTGCCTGGGGGGGCGAAGGGTCCTACGAGCAGTACTTC
CDR3aa: CAWGGEGSYEQYF

d_gene: .
v_gene: TRBV6-6
j_gene: TRBJ2-1
abundance: .
CDR3nt: TGTGCCAGCAGTTACAAGGGGCAGATTAACAATGAGCAGTTCTTC
CDR3aa: CASSYKGQINNEQFF

d_gene: .
v_gene: TRBV7-9
j_gene: TRBJ1-1
abundance: once
CDR3nt: TGTGCCAGCAGACATGGACTAAACACTGAAGCTTTCTTT
CDR3aa: CASRHGLNTEAFF

d_gene: .
v_gene: TRBV13
j_gene: TRBJ2-7
abundance: few
CDR3nt: TGTGCCAGCAGCTTAGTTAGATCCTACGAGCAGTACTTC
CDR3aa: CASSLVRSYEQYF